This passage covers 20 T cell receptor beta chains from one sample sequenced in a study of shared clonotypes between healthy human individuals. Libraries were prepared by immunoSEQ multiplex PCR; TCRdb keeps only in-frame clonotypes and omits some of them. The sample yields some 2 million clones, about 95% seen once. CD45RO-negative CD8 cells positively selected for CCR7 made up the naive population, which excluded terminally differentiated effector memory CD45RA+ cells. What was sequenced was naive CD8+ T cells sorted from blood. The receptors derive from a man between 18 and 35 years old in good health.

The chain recombines TRBV7-3 with TRBJ2-1; weak D call: TRBD2 (6 bases). V lost 2 bases and J 7 bases, leaving 12 bases between the germline ends. Germline CDR1 reads SGHTA; CDR2 reads FQGTGA. This CDR3 has 14 residues. This chain's CDR3 is CASSLAGFMNEQFF. The CDR3 DNA is TGTGCCAGCAGCTTAGCGGGGTTTATGAATGAGCAGTTCTTC.

The gene calls are TRBV19 and TRBJ2-7; D is ambiguous. The CDR3 has 14 residues. Germline V gives CDR1 LNHDA, CDR2 SQIVND (reference sequence). Trimming pared 3 bases from V and 7 bases from J, leaving 16 bases between. CDR3: CASSISLLGQEQYF. CDR3 coding DNA: TGTGCCAGTAGTATCTCTTTATTAGGGCAAGAGCAGTACTTC.

This chain connects TRBV9 to TRBJ2-6, with 7 positions matching TRBD1. The CDR3 is made up of 15 amino acids. J was trimmed by 3 bases and V by 5 bases; bases with no gene match: 5. CDR1 is SGDLS, CDR2 YYNGEE, per germline. The CDR3 region is CASSDQGVGANVLTF. CDR3 DNA sequence: TGTGCCAGCAGTGATCAGGGGGTTGGGGCCAACGTCCTGACTTTC.

The rearrangement links TRBV4-3 to TRBJ2-7; 9 nucleotides match TRBD2. Germline lookup yields CDR1 LGHNA and CDR2 YSLEER. The CDR3 extends over 17 amino acids. V gave up 2 bases and J gave up 0 bases; unmatched junction bases: 8. The CDR3 sequence is CASSQRRLAEISYEQYF. DNA for the CDR3: TGCGCCAGCAGCCAAAGACGACTAGCGGAAATCTCCTACGAGCAGTACTTC.

The chain is built from TRBV15 and TRBJ1-5; maybe TRBD1 (5 bases). Trimming pared 5 bases from V and 2 bases from J, leaving 16 bases between. Germline CDR1 reads LNHNV; CDR2 reads YYDKDF (reference sequence). This CDR3 contains 16 residues. The CDR3 DNA reads as TGTGCCACCAGCGGACTGGGGGTTGGAGGCAATCAGCCCCAGCATTTT. It specifies CATSGLGVGGNQPQHF.

This chain links TRBV4-3 with TRBJ2-4; D is unresolved. Trimming removed 4 bases from V and 3 bases from J, with 13 bases in between. This CDR3 spans 15 amino acids. CDR1 LGHNA and CDR2 YSLEER come from the germline V gene. Here the CDR3 reads CASSLPKFGKNIQYF. In nucleotides, the CDR3 is TGCGCCAGCAGCCTTCCGAAGTTTGGCAAAAACATTCAGTACTTC.

The gene calls are TRBV6-5 and TRBJ1-2, with D hard to call. V lost 2 bases to trimming and J lost 3 bases, with 10 bases between them. Looked up from germline, CDR1 is MNHEY and CDR2 is SVGAGI. The length of the CDR3 is 14 residues. DNA for the CDR3: TGTGCCAGCAGTTACCGGGAAGGTTACTATGGCTACACCTTC. Its protein is CASSYREGYYGYTF.

The J gene is TRBJ2-7, the V gene TRBV6-5, with D perhaps matching TRBD1 or TRBD2 (5 bases each). Germline assignment: CDR1 MNHEY and CDR2 SVGAGI. V was pared by 0 bases and J by 1 base, with 10 bases between. This CDR3 has 15 amino acids. In DNA, the CDR3 is TGTGCCAGCAGTTACTCCTCGGGGCAATCCTACGAGCAGTACTTC. It specifies CASSYSSGQSYEQYF.

The chain is built from TRBV13 and TRBJ1-3; 9 nucleotides match TRBD1. With V trimmed by 3 bases and J by 4 bases, 4 bases remained unmatched. CDR3 length: 15 amino acids. In germline, CDR1 is PRHDT, CDR2 FYEKMQ (reference sequence). Here the CDR3 DNA reads TGTGCCAGCAGCTTCTACAGGGGGCAAGGAAACACCATATATTTT. Amino acid sequence: CASSFYRGQGNTIYF.

This sequence joins TRBV9 and TRBJ1-2; TRBD1 agrees at 9 bases. In germline, CDR1 is SGDLS, CDR2 YYNGEE. V gave up 4 bases and J gave up 6 bases; unmatched junction bases: 13. This CDR3 region has 16 residues. The chain's CDR3 is CASSSTGTGKLDGYTF. CDR3 bases: TGTGCCAGCAGCTCTACCGGGACAGGGAAATTAGATGGCTACACCTTC.

The chain links TRBV13 to TRBJ2-6; no reliable D call. The germline V gene encodes CDR1 PRHDT and CDR2 FYEKMQ (reference sequence). V gave up 1 base and J gave up 1 base, with 5 bases separating them. The CDR3 loop spans 15 amino acids. CDR3 sequence (DNA): TGTGCCAGCAGCTTAGAAGTTTCTGGGGCCAACGTCCTGACTTTC. Translation: CASSLEVSGANVLTF.

This clone appeared a single time. Other DNA variants within this sample encode the same CDR3. The gene calls are TRBV27 and TRBJ2-3; D remains unclear. Trimming removed 4 bases at V and 0 bases at J, with 5 bases between. Germline-derived CDR1 and CDR2 are MNHEY and SMNVEV (reference sequence). This CDR3 region has 13 residues. This chain's CDR3 is CASSYLSTDTQYF. The CDR3 nucleotides read TGTGCCAGCAGTTACCTAAGCACAGATACGCAGTATTTT.

The genes are TRBV11-2 and TRBJ1-4; 9 bases are shared with TRBD1. CDR1 and CDR2 from the germline V gene are SGHAT and FQNNGV. V shed 3 bases and J 2 bases; nucleotides not matched to a gene: 1. The CDR3 totals 15 residues. The DNA for the CDR3 is TGTGCCAGCAGCTTTGGGACAGGGACTAATGAAAAACTGTTTTTT. Amino acid sequence: CASSFGTGTNEKLFF.

CDR3 nucleotides: TGTGCCAGCAGCTTACACGGGAGGGCCGATGAGACCCAGTACTTC. Protein: CASSLHGRADETQYF. The genes are TRBV11-2 and TRBJ2-5; TRBD2 agrees at 8 bases. The ends lost 2 bases at V and 5 bases at J; junction bases unmatched: 7. The germline V gene has CDR1 SGHAT and CDR2 FQNNGV. The CDR3 extends over 15 amino acids.

This sequence joins TRBV7-6 and TRBJ2-1; maybe TRBD2 (6 bases). Deletions cut 2 bases from V and 6 bases from J, with 11 bases between. The CDR3 runs to 14 residues. The germline gives CDR1 SGHVS, CDR2 FNYEAQ. This CDR3 reads CASSLPGAVNEQFF. CDR3 nucleotide sequence: TGTGCCAGCAGCTTACCGGGAGCTGTCAATGAGCAGTTCTTC.

The gene calls are TRBV9 and TRBJ2-7, with a tentative D call TRBD1 (5 bases). V lost 2 bases, J lost 6 bases, and 15 bases lay in between. The CDR3 totals 14 residues. The germline CDR1 and CDR2 sequences are SGDLS and YYNGEE. CDR3 coding DNA: TGTGCCAGCAGCGTTTTAAGCTCCAGGGCCGAGCAGTACTTC. Its protein product is CASSVLSSRAEQYF.

This rearrangement joins TRBV5-1 to TRBJ2-7; 13 nucleotides agree with TRBD2. Germline V gives CDR1 SGHRS, CDR2 YFSETQ. V shed 3 bases and J 7 bases; nucleotides not matched to a gene: 7. The length of the CDR3 is 15 residues. The CDR3 DNA is TGCGCCAGCAGCTCCGGGACTAGCGGGGCTGGGGAGCAGTACTTC. It encodes CASSSGTSGAGEQYF.

This sequence joins TRBV4-1 and TRBJ2-1; 7 nucleotides agree with TRBD2. The CDR3 spans 18 residues. Germline V gene sequence: CDR1 MGHRA, CDR2 YSYEKL. The V segment lost 0 bases and the J segment 0 bases; nucleotides outside the gene matches: 8. CDR3 coding DNA: TGCGCCAGCAGCCAAGAAGTTCTAGCGGCAAGCTCCTACAATGAGCAGTTCTTC. Translated: CASSQEVLAASSYNEQFF.

The rearrangement uses TRBV6-5 and TRBJ2-2; 8 positions agree with TRBD1. Per the germline V gene, CDR1 is MNHEY and CDR2 is SVGAGI. The ends lost 5 bases at V and 8 bases at J; junction bases unmatched: 7. The CDR3 covers 14 residues. CDR3 sequence reads: CASSTGTGSGELFF. CDR3 DNA sequence: TGTGCCAGCAGTACGGGGACAGGTTCTGGGGAGCTGTTTTTT.

This rearrangement joins TRBV7-8 to TRBJ1-1; D perhaps matches TRBD1 (6 bases). V was trimmed by 4 bases and J by 5 bases, leaving 14 bases between them. The CDR3 consists of 14 residues. CDR1 SGHVS and CDR2 FQNEAQ come from the germline V gene. CDR3 protein: CASSSTGRGTEAFF. The CDR3, as DNA: TGTGCCAGCAGCTCAACAGGGCGGGGTACTGAAGCTTTCTTT.